This TCR beta chain was sequenced in a study of blood T cell repertoires in COVID-19 (dated by TCRdb to the early 2020s). In the study overall: The collaborator samples originated in the United States, Italy and Spain and spanned the acute and convalescent phases of COVID-19. The material from the prospective study consisted of cDNA or gDNA derived from T cells, B-cell-depleted T cells, or PBMCs. The dataset comprised deeply sampled blood TCRbeta repertoires from subjects exposed to, actively infected with, or recovered from COVID-19. The repertoires were released in a freely available public database meant as a resource for research on the immune response to SARS-CoV-2. Samples were obtained from the ongoing ImmuneRACE study (first 160 participants) and from 1,200 or so subjects provided by 6 global collaborators. The sample metadata nearly always contained a de-identified subject ID, COVID-19 status, age in years and sex. Where HLA class I and class II types were available, the types were taken from metadata supplied by the sample provider, not from assay-based typing.

The immunoSEQ Assay, a bias-controlled multiplex PCR, was used to amplify TCRbeta CDR3 regions from genomic DNA. On the study's bioinformatics: The number of nucleated cells in each sample was estimated by amplification of reference gene primers within the assay. To quantify the absolute abundance of each unique TCRbeta CDR3 rearrangement, sequence reads were collapsed and filtered. For each sample, productive Simpson clonality was calculated as the square root of Simpson's diversity index across productive rearrangements. TCRdb took over this immuneACCESS table, retaining in-frame rearrangements with V and J assigned. Such tables are incomplete; in checked studies, under half of the missing clones stem from an unresolved V gene, and the remainder is unexplained. V, J and clone size reflect that table, while D and trimming were determined from the DNA. This sample comprises under 400,000 clones, 85% to 90% of them detected only once. The ten top clones hold roughly 2.9% of the sample.

Beyond this particular receptor, the publication reports: Clinical and demographic metadata were provided uncurated, with the amount varying by source and participant.

About this clone itself: Its binding antigen is unknown. The input lacks base qualities; no much larger clone sits a single base away.

One collaborating source in Seattle enrolled patients during active infection and followed them longitudinally through the course of disease. Whole blood was collected in K2EDTA tubes by collaborating institutions according to the institutions' own protocols. For TCRbeta analysis, collaborators shipped samples as frozen whole blood, isolated PBMCs, or DNA extracted from either of those sample types. CDR1 and CDR2 were assigned from the germline V gene as KGHSH and LQKENI. Trimming costs V 1 base and J 0 bases, and their ends lie 9 bases apart. The CDR3 goes from the cysteine to the phenylalanine over 15 residues. Of all the DNA, just the CDR3 is kept, 45 bases in frame from base 1.

What was sequenced was peripheral blood. The clonotype originates from a woman in her 30s with COVID-19, enrolled during active disease. The chain employs TRBV18 and TRBJ1-1; a confident D gene designation cannot be given. The DNA is TGTGCCAGCTCACCACTCGAGTCGGTGAACACTGAAGCTTTCTTT. Translated, this gives CASSPLESVNTEAFF.